This TCR beta chain is drawn from a study of beta chain features in type 1 diabetes. Study outcomes and limitations: Moderate yet significant TCRB CDR3 shortening was seen in Type 1 diabetes patients in all four CD4+ subsets. Researchers reported that naive, central memory and Treg TCRB repertoires appeared more similar in patients than in healthy donors. A pattern of fewer insertions and more deletions at VDJ junctions was seen in type 1 diabetes patients. PCR might favor shorter templates, but any such skew would affect patients and controls equally.

As to this clone: Antigen: not known.

Germline assignment: CDR1 MGHRA and CDR2 YSYEKL. The CDR3 contains 14 residues. The V end lost 2 bases, the J end lost 0 bases, and 7 bases lay between the germline ends. As every portion of the isolated RNA was reverse transcribed, the sequencing read expressed TCRB transcripts. The assay was immunoSEQ multiplex PCR, and TCRdb's table has in-frame clones only and misses some. The table lists a few hundred thousand clones, over 10% of them singletons. The chain links TRBV4-1 to TRBJ1-2; D remains ambiguous. The TCR sequence derives from a woman aged 18 to 35 with type 1 diabetes. Sequencing used naive CD4+ T cells from blood. CDR3 in DNA: TGCGCCAGCAGCCAAATGATAGCTAACTATGGCTACACCTTC. Translating gives CASSQMIANYGYTF.